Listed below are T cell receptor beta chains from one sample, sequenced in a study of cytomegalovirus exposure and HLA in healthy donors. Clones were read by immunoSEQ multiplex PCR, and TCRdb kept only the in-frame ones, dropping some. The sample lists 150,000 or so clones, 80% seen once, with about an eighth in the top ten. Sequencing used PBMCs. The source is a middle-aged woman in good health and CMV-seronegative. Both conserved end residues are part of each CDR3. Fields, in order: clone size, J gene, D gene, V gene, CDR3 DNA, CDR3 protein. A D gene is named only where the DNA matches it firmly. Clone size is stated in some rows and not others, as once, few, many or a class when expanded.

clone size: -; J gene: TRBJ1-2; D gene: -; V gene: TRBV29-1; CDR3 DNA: TGCAGCGTTGCGCAGGGGCTGTATGGCTACACCTTC; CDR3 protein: CSVAQGLYGYTF
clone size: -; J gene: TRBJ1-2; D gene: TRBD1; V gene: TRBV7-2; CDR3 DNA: TGTGCCAGCAGCATCTACAGGGGGGGAGGCTATGGCTACACCTTC; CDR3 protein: CASSIYRGGGYGYTF
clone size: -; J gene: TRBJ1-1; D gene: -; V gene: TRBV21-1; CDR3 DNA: TGTGCCAGCAGCAACAGGACAGGGGGGGGGAGGGAAGCTTTCTTT; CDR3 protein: CASSNRTGGGREAFF
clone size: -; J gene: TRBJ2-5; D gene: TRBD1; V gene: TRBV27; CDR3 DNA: TGTGCCAGCAGTTTAGCCGGTCGACAGGGGCAAGAGACCCAGTACTTC; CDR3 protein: CASSLAGRQGQETQYF
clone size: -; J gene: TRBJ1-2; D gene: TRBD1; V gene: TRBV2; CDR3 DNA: TGTGCCAGCAATCGGGACAGGGGCAGTGATGGCTACACCTTC; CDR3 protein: CASNRDRGSDGYTF
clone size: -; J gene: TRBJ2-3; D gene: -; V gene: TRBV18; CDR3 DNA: TGTGCCAGCTCACCACCTCTTATGGCCCCAGATACGCAGTATTTT; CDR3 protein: CASSPPLMAPDTQYF
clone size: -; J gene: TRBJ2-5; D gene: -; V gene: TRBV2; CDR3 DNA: TGTGCCAGCAGTGCGGCGATGAGCGGCCAAGAGACCCAGTACTTC; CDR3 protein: CASSAAMSGQETQYF
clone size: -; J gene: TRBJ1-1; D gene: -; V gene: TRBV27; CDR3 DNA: TGTGCCAGCAGTGTACAGAGAATGAACACTGAAGCTTTCTTT; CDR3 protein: CASSVQRMNTEAFF
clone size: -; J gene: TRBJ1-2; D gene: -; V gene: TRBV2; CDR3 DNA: TGTGCCAGCAGTGAATGGCATACCGAGGCGGATGGCTACACCTTC; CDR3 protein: CASSEWHTEADGYTF
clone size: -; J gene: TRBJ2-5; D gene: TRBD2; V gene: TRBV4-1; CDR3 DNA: TGCGCCAGCAGCCCAGCTGCTAGCGGGGGGGAATTAGAGACCCAGTACTTC; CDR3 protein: CASSPAASGGELETQYF
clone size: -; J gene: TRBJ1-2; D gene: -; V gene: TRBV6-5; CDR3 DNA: TGTGCCAGCATGTCCGAACTAGTTGGCTACACCTTC; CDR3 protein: CASMSELVGYTF
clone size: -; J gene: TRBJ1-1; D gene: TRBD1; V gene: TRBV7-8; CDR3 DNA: TGTGCCAGCAGCTTGTATCGCAGGGGGGTAGAAGGCACTGAAGCTTTCTTT; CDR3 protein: CASSLYRRGVEGTEAFF
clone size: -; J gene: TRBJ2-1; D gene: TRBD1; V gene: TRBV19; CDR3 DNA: TGTGCCAGTAGTTCCCTCAGGACAGGGCAGTACAATGAGCAGTTCTTC; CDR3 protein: CASSSLRTGQYNEQFF
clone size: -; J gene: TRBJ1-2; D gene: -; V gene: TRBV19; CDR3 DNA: TGTGCCAGTAGTGTTTCCGGGACACCCAACTATGGCTACACCTTC; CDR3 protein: CASSVSGTPNYGYTF
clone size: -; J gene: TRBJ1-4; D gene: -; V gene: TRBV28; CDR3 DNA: TGTGCCAGCAGTTCCTCCCGAGGACAGAGGGGGGAAAAACTGTTTTTT; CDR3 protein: CASSSSRGQRGEKLFF
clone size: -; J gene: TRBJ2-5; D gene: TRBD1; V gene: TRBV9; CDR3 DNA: TGTGCCAGCAGCCGACAGGGAGAAGAGACCCAGTACTTC; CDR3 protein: CASSRQGEETQYF
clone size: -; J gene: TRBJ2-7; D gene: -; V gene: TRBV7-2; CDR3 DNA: TGTGCCAGCAGCTTGTCAGGGGGGATACCCTACGAGCAGTACTTC; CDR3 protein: CASSLSGGIPYEQYF
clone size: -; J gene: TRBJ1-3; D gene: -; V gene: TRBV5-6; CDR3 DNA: TGTGCCAGCAGCTTTTGGGGAGGTGGAAACACCATATATTTT; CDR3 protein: CASSFWGGGNTIYF
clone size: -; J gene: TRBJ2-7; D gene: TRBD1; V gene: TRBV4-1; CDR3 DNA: TGCGCCAGCAGCCGCAGACAGGGGGACTCCTACGAGCAGTACTTC; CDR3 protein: CASSRRQGDSYEQYF
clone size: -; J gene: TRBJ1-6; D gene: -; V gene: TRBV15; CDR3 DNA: TGTGCCACCAGCACCGTCGGGAAAGATAATTCACCCCTCCACTTT; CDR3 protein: CATSTVGKDNSPLHF
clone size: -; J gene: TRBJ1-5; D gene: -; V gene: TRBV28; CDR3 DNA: TGTGCCAGCAAAATATTTAATCAGCCCCAGCATTTT; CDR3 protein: CASKIFNQPQHF
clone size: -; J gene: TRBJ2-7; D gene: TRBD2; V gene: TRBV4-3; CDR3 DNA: TGCGCCAGCAGCCAAATGGGAGGGCCGTCCTACGAGCAGTACTTC; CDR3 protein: CASSQMGGPSYEQYF
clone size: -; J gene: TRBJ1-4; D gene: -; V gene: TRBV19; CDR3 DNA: TGTGCCAGTAGTCTCCCCCCGGGGAGCGGGAATGAAAAACTGTTTTTT; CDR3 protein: CASSLPPGSGNEKLFF
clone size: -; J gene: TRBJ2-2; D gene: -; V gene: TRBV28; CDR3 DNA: TGTGCCAGCAGCGGGGTCGGTTATGGGGCCGGGGAGCTGTTTTTT; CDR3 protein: CASSGVGYGAGELFF
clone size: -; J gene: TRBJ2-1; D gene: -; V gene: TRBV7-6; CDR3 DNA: TGTGCCAGCAGCTTAAGGGGCAGAACTCTATACAATGAGCAGTTCTTC; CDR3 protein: CASSLRGRTLYNEQFF
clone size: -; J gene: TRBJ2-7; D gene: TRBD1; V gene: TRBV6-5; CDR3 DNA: TGTGCCAGCCCCCCCCAGGGACAGGGGGACGAGCAGTACTTC; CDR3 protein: CASPPQGQGDEQYF
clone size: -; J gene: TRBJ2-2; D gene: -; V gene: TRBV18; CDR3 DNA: TGTGCCAGCTCACCACGTAGGACTTCGAACACCGGGGAGCTGTTTTTT; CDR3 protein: CASSPRRTSNTGELFF
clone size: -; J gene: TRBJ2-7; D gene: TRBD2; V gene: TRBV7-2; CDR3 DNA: TGTGCCAGCAGCTTAGAGGCGGGGGACGAGCAGTACTTC; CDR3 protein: CASSLEAGDEQYF
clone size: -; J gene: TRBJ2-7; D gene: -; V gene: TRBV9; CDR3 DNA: TGTGCCAGCAGCCTCAGCAGTGGGGGACAGGGATTAGCGGGAGGCGAGCAGTACTTC; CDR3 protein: CASSLSSGGQGLAGGEQYF
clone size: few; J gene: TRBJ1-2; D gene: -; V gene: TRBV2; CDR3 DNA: TGTGCCAGCAGGCAGGGCGGCTATGGCTACACCTTC; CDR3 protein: CASRQGGYGYTF
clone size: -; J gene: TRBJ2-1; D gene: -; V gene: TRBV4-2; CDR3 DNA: TGTGCCAGCAGCCAAGGAGGGGGGGGCAATGAGCAGTTCTTC; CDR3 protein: CASSQGGGGNEQFF
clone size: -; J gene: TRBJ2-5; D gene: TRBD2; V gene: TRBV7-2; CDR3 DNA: TGTGCCAGCAGCCTCGCCGGGGCTAGCGGGGACTTTCAAGAGACCCAGTACTTC; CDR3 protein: CASSLAGASGDFQETQYF
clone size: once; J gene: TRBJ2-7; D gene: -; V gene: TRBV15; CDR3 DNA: TGTGCCACCAGCAGAGATTTGAGTACCAACTACGAGCAGTACTTC; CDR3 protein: CATSRDLSTNYEQYF